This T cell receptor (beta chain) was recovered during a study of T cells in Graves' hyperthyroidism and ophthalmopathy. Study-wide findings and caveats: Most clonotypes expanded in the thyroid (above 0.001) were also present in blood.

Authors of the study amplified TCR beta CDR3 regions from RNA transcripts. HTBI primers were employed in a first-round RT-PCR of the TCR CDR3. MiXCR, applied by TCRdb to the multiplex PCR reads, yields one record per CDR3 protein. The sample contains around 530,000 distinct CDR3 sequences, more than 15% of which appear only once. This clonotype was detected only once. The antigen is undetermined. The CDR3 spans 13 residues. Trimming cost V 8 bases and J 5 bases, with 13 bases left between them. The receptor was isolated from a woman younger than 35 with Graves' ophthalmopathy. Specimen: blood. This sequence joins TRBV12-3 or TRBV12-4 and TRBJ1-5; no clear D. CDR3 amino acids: CASRLDNYQPQHF. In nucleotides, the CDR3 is TGTGCCAGCCGTCTAGACAACTATCAGCCCCAGCATTTT.